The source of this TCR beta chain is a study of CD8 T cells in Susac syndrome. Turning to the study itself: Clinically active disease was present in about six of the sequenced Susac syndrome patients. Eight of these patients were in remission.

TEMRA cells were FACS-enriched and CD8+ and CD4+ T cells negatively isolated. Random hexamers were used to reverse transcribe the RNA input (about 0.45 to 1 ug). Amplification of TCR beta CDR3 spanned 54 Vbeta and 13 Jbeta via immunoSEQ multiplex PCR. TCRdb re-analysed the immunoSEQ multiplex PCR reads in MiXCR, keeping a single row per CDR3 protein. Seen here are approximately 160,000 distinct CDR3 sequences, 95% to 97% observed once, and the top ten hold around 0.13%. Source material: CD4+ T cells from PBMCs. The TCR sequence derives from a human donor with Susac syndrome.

CDR3: CSALVANTEAFF. CDR3 in DNA: TGCAGCGCCCTAGTTGCGAACACTGAAGCTTTCTTT. The chain is built from TRBV29-1 and TRBJ1-1; D is ambiguous. V was pared by 7 bases and J by 1 base, with 10 bases between. This CDR3 is built from 12 residues. Germline V gene data show CDR1 as SQVTM and CDR2 as ANQGSEA.